These 5 T cell receptor beta chains share one sample of origin, sequenced in a study of T cell responses to AZD1222 COVID-19 vaccine. Generated by immunoSEQ multiplex PCR, the TCRdb table keeps only in-frame clones and is missing some. The data contain approximately 160,000 clones, roughly 90% of them singletons. Source: peripheral blood, taken on day 0 of AZD1222 vaccination. All receptors derive from an adult in good health.

The rearrangement uses TRBV7-2 and TRBJ2-2; tentative D call: TRBD2 (5 bases). Germline lookup yields CDR1 SGHTA and CDR2 FQGNSA. Trimming cost V 2 bases and J 0 bases, with 13 bases left between them. This CDR3 spans 17 amino acids. The CDR3 here is CASSLPSSAPNTGELFF. For the CDR3, the DNA is TGTGCCAGCAGCTTACCCAGTAGCGCCCCGAACACCGGGGAGCTGTTTTTT.

This sequence joins TRBV5-1 and TRBJ1-3; the D is unclear. Looked up from germline, CDR1 is SGHRS and CDR2 is YFSETQ. The CDR3 length is 14 residues. V lost 3 bases and J lost 0, with 7 bases in between. DNA for the CDR3: TGCGCCAGCAGCTCCGGGCCCTCTGGAAACACCATATATTTT. Translating gives CASSSGPSGNTIYF.

This chain connects TRBV18 to TRBJ1-5; a weak D match, TRBD1 (5 bases). The CDR3 is 15 amino acids. CDR1 is KGHSH, CDR2 LQKENI, per germline. V dropped 3 bases and J dropped 4 bases, with 13 bases sitting between them. The CDR3 sequence: CASSPQGPRNQPQHF. For the CDR3, the DNA is TGTGCCAGCTCACCTCAGGGACCAAGGAATCAGCCCCAGCATTTT. The complete variable domain, with remaining parts taken from reference TRBV18 and TRBJ1-5, reads NAGVMQNPRHLVRRRGQEARLRCSPMKGHSHVYWYRQLPEEGLKFMVYLQKENIIDESGMPKERFSAEFPKEGPSILRIQQVVRGDSAAYFCASSPQGPRNQPQHFGDGTRLSIL.

The chain is built from TRBV4-1 and TRBJ1-1; D might be TRBD1 (5 bases). Looked up from germline, CDR1 is MGHRA and CDR2 is YSYEKL. This CDR3 contains 19 residues. Trimming cost V 1 base and J 1 base, with 22 bases left between them. The CDR3 reads CASSQVTPRGQTRNTEAFF. Written as DNA, the CDR3 is TGCGCCAGCAGCCAAGTGACACCGAGGGGTCAAACCCGGAACACTGAAGCTTTCTTT.

The chain links TRBV5-8 to TRBJ2-7; weak D call: TRBD1 (6 bases). Germline assignment: CDR1 SGHTS and CDR2 YDEGEE. This CDR3 has 16 residues. Trimming cost V 1 base and J 2 bases, with 16 bases left between them. The CDR3 DNA reads as TGTGCCAGCAGCTTGAGAAGGGGGAGAATGACCTACGAGCAGTACTTC. Its protein is CASSLRRGRMTYEQYF. Drawing the rest from reference TRBV5-8 and TRBJ2-7, the complete variable domain is EAGVTQSPTHLIKTRGQQATLRCSPISGHTSVYWYQQALGLGLQFLLWYDEGEERNRGNFPPRFSGRQFPNYSSELNVNALELEDSALYLCASSLRRGRMTYEQYFGPGTRLTVT.